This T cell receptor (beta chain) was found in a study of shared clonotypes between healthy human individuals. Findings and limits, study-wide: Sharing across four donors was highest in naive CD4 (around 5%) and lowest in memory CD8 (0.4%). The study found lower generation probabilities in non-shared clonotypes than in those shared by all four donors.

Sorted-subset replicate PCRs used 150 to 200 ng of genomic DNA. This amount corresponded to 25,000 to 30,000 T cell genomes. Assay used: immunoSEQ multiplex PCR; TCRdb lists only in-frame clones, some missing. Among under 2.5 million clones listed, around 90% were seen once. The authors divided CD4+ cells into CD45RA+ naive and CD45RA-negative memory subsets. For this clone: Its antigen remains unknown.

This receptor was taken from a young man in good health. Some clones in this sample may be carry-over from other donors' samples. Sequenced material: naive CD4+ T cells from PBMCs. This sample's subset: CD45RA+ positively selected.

CDR3 nucleotide sequence: TGTGCCAGCAGTACCCCGAGGGGGAGCAATGAGCAGTTCTTC. Translating it yields CASSTPRGSNEQFF. J is TRBJ2-1 and V is TRBV6-5; D may be TRBD1 (6 bases). The length of the CDR3 is 14 residues. Trimming pared 5 bases from V and 6 bases from J, leaving 14 bases between. Germline V CDR1 and CDR2: MNHEY, SVGAGI.